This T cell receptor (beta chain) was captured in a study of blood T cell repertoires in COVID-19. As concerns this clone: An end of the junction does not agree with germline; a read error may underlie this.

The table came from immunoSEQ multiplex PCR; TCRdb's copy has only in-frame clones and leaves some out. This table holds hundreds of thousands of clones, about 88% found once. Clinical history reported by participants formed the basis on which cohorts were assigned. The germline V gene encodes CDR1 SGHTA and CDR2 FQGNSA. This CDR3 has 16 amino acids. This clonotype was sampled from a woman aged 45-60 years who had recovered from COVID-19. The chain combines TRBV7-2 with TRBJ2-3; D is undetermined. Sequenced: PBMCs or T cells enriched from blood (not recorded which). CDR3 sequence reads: CASGFVASRGTDTQYF. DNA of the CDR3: TGTGCCAGCGGCTTCGTAGCCAGTCGGGGCACAGATACGCAGTATTTT.